Below, 30 T cell receptor beta chains from the same sample are listed, as sequenced in a study of human T cells and chemical hapten exposure. TCRdb re-called the RACE reads with MiXCR, one entry per CDR3 protein. The data show about 380,000 distinct CDR3 sequences, roughly 4.8% seen once. Documented time point: patch test 1, 2 weeks after DPC sensitization. Treatment here: therapeutic diphenylcyclopropenone sensitization with weekly scalp DPC. Specimen: whole blood, collected in connection with sensitization to the hapten diphenylcyclopropenone (DPC). The receptors were gathered from a woman aged 45-65 years with alopecia areata. Some clones in this sample may be carry-over from other donors' samples.

This clonotype was seen a few times. This chain uses TRBV5-1 with TRBJ1-3; TRBD1 aligns across 8 bases. The V and J ends lost 0 bases and 0 bases, in that order; junction bases with no gene match: 5. Looked up from germline, CDR1 is SGHRS and CDR2 is YFSETQ. This CDR3 is 17 amino acids long. CDR3 bases: TGCGCCAGCAGCTTGGAGGGACAGGCATACTCTGGAAACACCATATATTTT. Translated: CASSLEGQAYSGNTIYF.

There are a few counts of this clonotype. CDR3 sequence reads: CASSEAGGPTYEQYF. The CDR3 DNA is TGTGCCAGCAGTGAAGCCGGCGGGCCGACCTACGAGCAGTACTTC. V usage is TRBV2 and J usage is TRBJ2-7, with TRBD2 as a possible D gene (5 bases). Trimming cost V 0 bases and J 2 bases, with 11 bases left between them. CDR1 and CDR2 from the germline V gene are SNHLY and FYNNEI. This CDR3 is 15 amino acids long. Variable domain in full (rest from reference TRBV2 and TRBJ2-7): EPEVTQTPSHQVTQMGQEVILRCVPISNHLYFYWYRQILGQKVEFLVSFYNNEISEKSEIFDDQFSVERPDGSNFTLKIRSTKLEDSAMYFCASSEAGGPTYEQYFGPGTRLTVT.

The chain carries TRBV6-1 and TRBJ2-3, with 10 bases matching TRBD1. Germline V gene lookup returns CDR1 MNHNS and CDR2 SASEGT. The CDR3 runs to 19 residues. V was clipped by 6 bases and J by 4 bases; unmatched bases: 19. The CDR3 here is CASRGDRGSGPGIPDTQYF. As DNA, the CDR3 is TGTGCCAGCAGGGGGGACAGGGGAAGCGGGCCTGGGATCCCAGATACGCAGTATTTT.

There are many counts of this clonotype. The rearrangement joins TRBV2 to TRBJ1-1, with 8 bases fitting TRBD1. The CDR3 sequence is 16 residues long. Germline V CDR1 and CDR2: SNHLY, FYNNEI. Losses at the gene ends were 6 bases for V and 0 bases for J; bases not matched to a gene: 9. CDR3 region: CASRKVGQGVNTEAFF. CDR3 bases: TGTGCCAGCAGAAAGGTTGGACAGGGTGTGAACACTGAAGCTTTCTTT.

This clonotype was seen a handful of times. The chain employs TRBV20-1 and TRBJ1-5; 12 bases fit TRBD1. V was pared by 5 bases and J by 1 base, with 6 bases of the junction left unmatched. The V gene's germline CDR1 is DFQATT and CDR2 SNEGSKA (reference sequence). This CDR3 spans 16 amino acids. This CDR3 reads CSAGTGGLLSNQPQHF. CDR3 nucleotides: TGCAGTGCTGGGACAGGGGGCCTCTTAAGCAATCAGCCCCAGCATTTT.

Ten or more counts support this clonotype. The J gene is TRBJ2-3, the V gene TRBV20-1; 8 bases map to TRBD2. Germline V gene lookup returns CDR1 DFQATT and CDR2 SNEGSKA (reference sequence). The V segment lost 3 bases and the J segment 7 bases; nucleotides outside the gene matches: 12. This CDR3 spans 15 amino acids. CDR3 sequence: CSARLSGTTRNTQYF. CDR3 coding DNA: TGCAGTGCTAGGCTTAGCGGGACAACACGGAATACGCAGTATTTT.

This clonotype was detected ten times or more. This chain links TRBV14 with TRBJ1-6, with D perhaps matching TRBD1 (6 bases). Trimming left V 1 base short and J 10 bases short, with 14 bases between. CDR3 length equals 15 residues. Germline V gene lookup returns CDR1 SGHDN and CDR2 FVKESK. CDR3 amino acids: CASSQVDSLESPLHF. The CDR3, as DNA: TGTGCCAGCAGCCAAGTGGACAGCTTAGAGTCACCCCTCCACTTT.

Many counts were recorded for this clonotype. The chain is built from TRBV6-1 and TRBJ1-2; D not certain. The CDR3 spans 15 residues. Trimming took 1 base from V and 4 from J, leaving 13 bases between them. The germline CDR1 and CDR2 sequences are MNHNS and SASEGT. For the CDR3, the DNA is TGTGCCAGCAGTGAAGTTCATTTAGGCGGCTATGGCTACACCTTC. Its protein is CASSEVHLGGYGYTF.

This clonotype was recorded many times. The chain couples TRBV27 to TRBJ1-1; unclear D gene. The CDR3 has 14 amino acids. Germline V lookup: CDR1 MNHEY, CDR2 SMNVEV (reference sequence). V was clipped by 5 bases and J by 3 bases, with 13 bases between them. CDR3 sequence: CASSPARRDTEAFF. CDR3 sequence (DNA): TGTGCCAGCAGTCCCGCCCGGCGGGACACTGAAGCTTTCTTT.

V and J are TRBV4-1 and TRBJ2-2; D gene ambiguous. CDR3 length equals 16 residues. Germline V lookup: CDR1 MGHRA, CDR2 YSYEKL. V gave up 1 base and J gave up 2 bases, with 11 bases separating them. CDR3 residues: CASSQGPGANTGELFF. CDR3 sequence (DNA): TGCGCCAGCAGCCAAGGTCCAGGAGCAAACACCGGGGAGCTGTTTTTT.

In this sample, this clonotype turned up many times. V gene TRBV29-1 combines with J gene TRBJ2-1; D is possibly TRBD2 (6 bases). Trimming removed 7 bases from V and 4 bases from J, with 14 bases in between. Germline V lookup: CDR1 SQVTM, CDR2 ANQGSEA. The CDR3 totals 13 residues. CDR3 loop: CSGRPGRYNEQFF. The CDR3 DNA reads as TGCAGCGGGCGCCCCGGGAGATACAATGAGCAGTTCTTC.

The V and J genes are TRBV9 and TRBJ2-7; tentative D call: TRBD2 (6 bases). This CDR3 is built from 14 residues. Trimming shortened V by 0 bases and J by 4 bases, and 11 bases separated the two germline ends. Germline V gene lookup returns CDR1 SGDLS and CDR2 YYNGEE. The CDR3 region has the DNA TGTGCCAGCAGCGTAGTAAGGGACTCTTACGAGCAGTACTTC. Residues: CASSVVRDSYEQYF. The complete variable domain, with remaining parts taken from reference TRBV9 and TRBJ2-7, reads DSGVTQTPKHLITATGQRVTLRCSPRSGDLSVYWYQQSLDQGLQFLIQYYNGEERAKGNILERFSAQQFPDLHSELNLSSLELGDSALYFCASSVVRDSYEQYFGPGTRLTVT.

At least ten counts were recorded for this clonotype. This chain joins TRBV6-6 and TRBJ2-7; TRBD2 matches at 13 bases. This CDR3 has 15 amino acids. Trimming cost V 7 bases and J 2 bases; bases outside gene matches: 5. Germline V gene sequence: CDR1 MNHNY, CDR2 SVGAGI (reference sequence). In DNA form, the CDR3 reads TGTGCCAGCATCAACGGACTAGCGGGAGCCTACGAGCAGTACTTC. Translating gives CASINGLAGAYEQYF.

V gene TRBV3-1 combines with J gene TRBJ2-7; a weak D match, TRBD2 (6 bases). Germline V gene sequence: CDR1 LGHDT, CDR2 YNNKEL (reference sequence). The CDR3 has 15 amino acids. Trimming stripped 1 base from V and 3 bases from J, with 13 bases between. In DNA, the CDR3 is TGTGCCAGCAGCCAAGCTATGGGGGGAAGCTACGAGCAGTACTTC. It yields the protein CASSQAMGGSYEQYF.

The chain links TRBV4-3 to TRBJ1-1, with D uncertain. V lost 4 bases and J lost 6, with 12 bases in between. The CDR3 has 13 amino acids. In germline, CDR1 is LGHNA, CDR2 YSLEER. Here the CDR3 DNA reads TGCGCCAGCAGCCCGGCACTTAATTCTGAAGCTTTCTTT. Its protein product is CASSPALNSEAFF.

This clonotype has a handful of counts. This chain uses TRBV7-3 with TRBJ2-3, with 8 positions matching TRBD1. Germline V CDR1 and CDR2: SGHTA, FQGTGA. The V and J ends lost 8 bases and 3 bases, in that order; junction bases with no gene match: 7. This CDR3 has 14 residues. The CDR3: CASAQDRVTDTQYF. DNA for the CDR3: TGTGCCAGCGCCCAGGACAGGGTAACAGATACGCAGTATTTT.

This clonotype was observed many times. The gene calls are TRBV28 and TRBJ2-3, with D uncertain. The CDR3 has 12 residues. Trimming stripped 4 bases from V and 3 bases from J, with 5 bases between. Germline CDR1 reads MDHEN; CDR2 reads SYDVKM. CDR3 DNA sequence: TGTGCCAGCAGTTCGGCAACAGATACGCAGTATTTT. Translated, it gives CASSSATDTQYF.

Of note for this clonotype: The junction and the germline gene differ at one end; a read error may be behind it. In nucleotides, the CDR3 is TGTGCCAGCAGCTTAGCGCGGGGGGATCAGCCCCAGCCTTTT. Its translation: CASSLARGDQPQPF. This sequence joins TRBV7-9 and TRBJ1-5, with D maybe TRBD1 (5 bases). CDR1 SEHNR and CDR2 FQNEAQ come from the germline V gene (reference sequence). This CDR3 contains 14 residues.

Many counts were recorded for this clonotype. Here the CDR3 reads CASQEGFGNQPQHF. CDR3 bases: TGTGCCAGCCAGGAGGGGTTTGGCAATCAGCCCCAGCATTTT. J is TRBJ1-5 and V is TRBV6-2 or TRBV6-3; the D gene is possibly TRBD1 (5 bases). Germline CDR1 and CDR2: MNHEY and SVGEGT. V lost 8 bases and J lost 2, with 13 bases in between. The CDR3 has 14 amino acids.

This clonotype was recorded a few times. The V and J genes are TRBV10-3 and TRBJ1-2, with 8 bases fitting TRBD1. With 6 bases clipped from V and 2 bases from J, the junction kept 14 bases outside the gene matches. This CDR3 region has 17 residues. Looked up from germline, CDR1 is ENHRY and CDR2 is SYGVKD. CDR3 in amino acids: CAIRGFFWTGQNYGYTF. The CDR3 DNA is TGTGCCATCAGGGGCTTTTTTTGGACAGGGCAGAACTATGGCTACACCTTC.

This clonotype has ten or more counts. The chain links TRBV5-1 to TRBJ1-5, with D hard to call. There are 14 residues in the CDR3. V dropped 0 bases and J dropped 5 bases, with 9 bases sitting between them. Germline CDR1 SGHRS, CDR2 YFSETQ. The CDR3 DNA follows: TGCGCCAGCAGCTTGGGAGGGCGGGATCAGCCCCAGCATTTT. This encodes CASSLGGRDQPQHF.

This clonotype was recorded at least ten times. The V and J genes are TRBV6-1 and TRBJ1-6; tentatively, D is TRBD1 (6 bases). The CDR3 has 15 amino acids. Between the trimmed V and J ends, which lost 4 bases and 7 bases, there was a span of 14 bases. Germline CDR1 MNHNS, CDR2 SASEGT. CDR3 sequence: CASSGRGDVNSPLHF. Here the CDR3 DNA reads TGTGCCAGCAGTGGAAGGGGGGACGTAAATTCACCCCTCCACTTT.

At least ten counts were recorded for this clonotype. The CDR3 DNA is TGTGCCAGCAGCGTAGGCGGGCCTAAGAACACTGAAGCTTTCTTT. It translates to CASSVGGPKNTEAFF. The rearrangement joins TRBV9 to TRBJ1-1; D gene uncertain. The CDR3 has 15 residues. The germline gives CDR1 SGDLS, CDR2 YYNGEE. The V gene lost 0 bases and the J gene lost 1 base, with 10 bases spanning the gap.

The chain's CDR3 is CASSALTGYTF. The CDR3 bases are TGTGCCAGCAGCGCGCTTACGGGCTACACCTTC. The rearrangement links TRBV9 to TRBJ1-2; D is uncertain. The germline V gene has CDR1 SGDLS and CDR2 YYNGEE. Trimming shortened V by 3 bases and J by 8 bases, and 8 bases separated the two germline ends. The CDR3 contains 11 residues.

CDR3: CASSPLSQGQPQHF. The CDR3 nucleotides read TGTGCCAGCTCACCACTATCACAGGGTCAGCCCCAGCATTTT. The chain carries TRBV18 and TRBJ1-5, with D perhaps TRBD1 (6 bases). This CDR3 region has 14 residues. Germline CDR1 is KGHSH and CDR2 is LQKENI. V dropped 1 base and J dropped 6 bases, with 10 bases sitting between them.

This clonotype was counted many times. V is TRBV4-1 and J is TRBJ1-5; D unresolved. There are 15 residues in the CDR3. V dropped 0 bases and J dropped 4 bases, with 10 bases sitting between them. Germline assignment: CDR1 MGHRA and CDR2 YSYEKL. CDR3 protein: CASSQEGIENQPQHF. The CDR3 DNA is TGCGCCAGCAGCCAAGAAGGGATCGAGAATCAGCCCCAGCATTTT.

This clonotype was counted ten times or more. The V and J genes are TRBV6-2 or TRBV6-3 and TRBJ2-4, with D tentatively TRBD2 (5 bases). The germline V gene has CDR1 MNHEY and CDR2 SVGEGT. The CDR3 has 16 amino acids. Trimming cost V 0 bases and J 0 bases, with 9 bases left between them. The CDR3 coding sequence is TGTGCCAGCAGTTACTCGGGCGGACTAGCCAAAAACATTCAGTACTTC. Translation: CASSYSGGLAKNIQYF.

At least ten counts were recorded for this clonotype. CDR3 region: CSAPSSGRTDTQYF. The CDR3 nucleotides are TGCAGTGCCCCCTCCAGCGGCCGCACAGATACGCAGTATTTT. The V gene is TRBV20-1, the J gene TRBJ2-3, with D possibly TRBD2 on 5 matching bases. CDR3 length: 14 amino acids. Trimming left V 6 bases short and J 1 base short, with 14 bases between. Looked up from germline, CDR1 is DFQATT and CDR2 is SNEGSKA (reference sequence).

This chain links TRBV12-3 or TRBV12-4 with TRBJ1-4; D call uncertain. Trimming took 5 bases from V and 3 from J, leaving 7 bases between them. This CDR3 has 13 residues. This chain's CDR3 is CASSVVANEKLFF. The CDR3 coding sequence is TGTGCCAGCAGTGTGGTTGCTAATGAAAAACTGTTTTTT.

This clonotype has ten or more counts. V usage is TRBV27 and J usage is TRBJ1-5, with 8 nucleotides matching TRBD1. CDR3 length equals 12 residues. Per the germline V gene, CDR1 is MNHEY and CDR2 is SMNVEV (reference sequence). J was trimmed by 4 bases and V by 10 bases; bases with no gene match: 3. CDR3 DNA: TGTGCCACCAGGACAGGGAATCAGCCCCAGCATTTT. Amino acid sequence: CATRTGNQPQHF.